This T cell receptor (beta chain) stems from a study of T cells in pancreatic ductal adenocarcinoma. Findings and limits, study-wide: The resected cohort was biased toward the minority with early-stage disease. Tumor samples had fewer productive templates and approximately 7.9-fold fewer unique clonotypes than blood. No significant tumor-blood clonality difference; means were about 0.1 and 0.065.

As to this clone: Antigen: not known.

Assay: immunoSEQ multiplex PCR; the TCRdb copy retains only in-frame clones and omits some. The repertoire has 15,000 to 20,000 clones, 88% of them found once; the top ten carry approximately 1%. V shed 0 bases, J shed 11 bases, and the junction held 13 bases outside the gene matches. The CDR3 is 16 residues long. Germline V gene data show CDR1 as SGDLS and CDR2 as YYNGEE. No neoadjuvant therapy was given to the selected pancreatic ductal adenocarcinoma patients before their surgery. The chain combines TRBV9 with TRBJ2-4, with TRBD1 matching 8 bases. The TCR originated in a human donor with pancreatic ductal adenocarcinoma. Specimen: PBMCs. The chain's CDR3 is CASSVGDRGLRGFQYF. For the CDR3, the DNA is TGTGCCAGCAGCGTAGGAGACAGGGGTTTAAGAGGATTTCAGTACTTC.